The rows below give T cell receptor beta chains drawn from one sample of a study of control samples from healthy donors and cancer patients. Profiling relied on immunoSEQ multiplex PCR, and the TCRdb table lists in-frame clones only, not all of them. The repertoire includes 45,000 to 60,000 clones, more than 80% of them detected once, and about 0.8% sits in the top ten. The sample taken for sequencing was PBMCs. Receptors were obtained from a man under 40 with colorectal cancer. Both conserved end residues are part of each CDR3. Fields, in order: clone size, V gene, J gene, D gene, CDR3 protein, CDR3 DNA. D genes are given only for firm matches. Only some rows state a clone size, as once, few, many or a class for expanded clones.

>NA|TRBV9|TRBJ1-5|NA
CASSAGVGYNQPQHF
TGTGCCAGCAGCGCCGGGGTAGGGTACAATCAGCCCCAGCATTTT
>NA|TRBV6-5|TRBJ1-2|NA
CASSSTTYGYTF
TGTGCCAGCAGCTCCACCACCTATGGCTACACCTTC
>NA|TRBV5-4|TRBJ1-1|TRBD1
CASSPIGRGQGEAFF
TGTGCCAGCAGCCCCATAGGCAGGGGGCAGGGTGAAGCTTTCTTT
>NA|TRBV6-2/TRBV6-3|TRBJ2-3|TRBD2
CASSLTSGGADTQYF
TGTGCCAGCAGCCTGACTAGCGGGGGGGCAGATACGCAGTATTTT
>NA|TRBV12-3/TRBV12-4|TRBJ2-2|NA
CASSLQVGELFF
TGTGCCAGCAGCTTACAGGTCGGGGAGCTGTTTTTT
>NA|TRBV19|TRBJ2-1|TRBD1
CASTTTGGNEQFF
TGTGCCAGTACTACGACAGGGGGCAATGAGCAGTTCTTC
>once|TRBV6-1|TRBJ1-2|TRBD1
CASSEYADRGVGGYTF
TGTGCCAGCAGTGAATATGCGGACAGGGGTGTAGGTGGCTACACCTTC
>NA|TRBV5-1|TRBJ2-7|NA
CASSLEGYEQYF
TGCGCCAGCAGCTTGGAGGGGTACGAGCAGTACTTC
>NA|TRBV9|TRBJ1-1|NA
CASSVELAGEAFF
TGTGCCAGCAGCGTAGAATTAGCTGGAGAAGCTTTCTTT
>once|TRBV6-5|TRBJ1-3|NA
CASTRDVGVTIYF
TGTGCCAGCACTCGGGACGTCGGGGTCACCATATATTTT
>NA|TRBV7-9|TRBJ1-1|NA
CASSSRTDTEAFF
TGTGCCAGCAGCTCTAGGACGGATACTGAAGCTTTCTTT
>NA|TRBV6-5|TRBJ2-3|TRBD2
CASKRGYRDTQYF
TGTGCCAGCAAGCGGGGGTATAGGGATACGCAGTATTTT
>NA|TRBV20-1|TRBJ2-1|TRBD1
CSASQTGGWSNEQFF
TGCAGTGCTAGTCAAACAGGGGGATGGAGTAATGAGCAGTTCTTC
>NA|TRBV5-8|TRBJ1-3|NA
CASSSLRIYSGNTIYF
TGTGCCAGCAGCTCTCTTCGTATCTACTCTGGAAACACCATATATTTT
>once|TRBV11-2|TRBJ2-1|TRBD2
CASSPFPGLAGGPGESWIF
TGTGCCAGCAGCCCCTTCCCGGGACTAGCGGGGGGGCCGGGAGAAAGTTGGATCTTC
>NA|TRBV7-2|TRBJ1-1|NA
CASSLMIEAFF
TGTGCCAGCAGCTTAATGATTGAAGCTTTCTTT
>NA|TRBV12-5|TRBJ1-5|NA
CASGFNTGSNQPQHF
TGTGCTAGTGGTTTCAACACGGGGAGCAATCAGCCCCAGCATTTT
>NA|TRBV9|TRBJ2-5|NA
CASSSRGRQETQYF
TGTGCCAGCAGCTCGAGGGGCAGACAAGAGACCCAGTACTTC
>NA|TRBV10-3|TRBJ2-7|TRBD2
CAISPRTGSGLAGPYEQYF
TGTGCCATCAGTCCCCGGACAGGGAGCGGACTAGCGGGGCCCTACGAGCAGTACTTC
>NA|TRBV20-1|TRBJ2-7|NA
CSASLGGYEQYF
TGCAGTGCTAGTCTGGGCGGGTACGAGCAGTACTTC
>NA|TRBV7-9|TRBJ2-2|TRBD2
CASSRSRGGYTGELFF
TGTGCCAGCAGCCGCTCACGCGGGGGGTACACCGGGGAGCTGTTTTTT
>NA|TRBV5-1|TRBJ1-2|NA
CASSLEAGYGYTF
TGCGCCAGCAGCTTGGAGGCAGGGTATGGCTACACCTTC
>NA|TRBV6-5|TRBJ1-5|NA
CASSYTTPGWDQPQHF
TGTGCCAGCAGTTACACCACCCCGGGGTGGGATCAGCCCCAGCATTTT
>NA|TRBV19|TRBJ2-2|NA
CASSIRGLNTGELFF
TGTGCCAGTAGTATCAGGGGCTTGAACACCGGGGAGCTGTTTTTT
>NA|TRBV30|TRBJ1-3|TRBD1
CATTGAASGNTIYF
TGTGCCACTACAGGGGCCGCCTCTGGAAACACCATATATTTT